This T cell receptor (beta chain) was captured by sequencing in a study of blood T cell repertoires in COVID-19. The wider study: Acute and convalescent COVID-19 samples came from the United States, Italy and Spain. T cells, B-cell-depleted T cells, or PBMCs supplied cDNA or gDNA.

Per the authors' pipeline: Cell counts per sample came from amplifying reference gene primers. Sequencing used immunoSEQ multiplex PCR; TCRdb keeps in-frame clones, though not all of them. V and J calls and clone size are copied from that table; D and trimming were computed from the DNA. The data show 55,000 to 65,000 clones, 91% seen once. The CDR3 length is 14 residues. The V end lost 2 bases, the J end lost 8 bases, and 14 bases lay between the germline ends. The germline V gene encodes CDR1 MGHRA and CDR2 YSYEKL. The sequenced sample consisted of peripheral blood. V gene TRBV4-1 combines with J gene TRBJ2-3; tentatively, D is TRBD2 (5 bases). This TCR was sampled from a human donor in a cohort sampled during active COVID-19. For the CDR3, the DNA is TGCGCCAGCAGCCAACCGGGATACCTCGGTACGCAGTATTTT. It yields the protein CASSQPGYLGTQYF.